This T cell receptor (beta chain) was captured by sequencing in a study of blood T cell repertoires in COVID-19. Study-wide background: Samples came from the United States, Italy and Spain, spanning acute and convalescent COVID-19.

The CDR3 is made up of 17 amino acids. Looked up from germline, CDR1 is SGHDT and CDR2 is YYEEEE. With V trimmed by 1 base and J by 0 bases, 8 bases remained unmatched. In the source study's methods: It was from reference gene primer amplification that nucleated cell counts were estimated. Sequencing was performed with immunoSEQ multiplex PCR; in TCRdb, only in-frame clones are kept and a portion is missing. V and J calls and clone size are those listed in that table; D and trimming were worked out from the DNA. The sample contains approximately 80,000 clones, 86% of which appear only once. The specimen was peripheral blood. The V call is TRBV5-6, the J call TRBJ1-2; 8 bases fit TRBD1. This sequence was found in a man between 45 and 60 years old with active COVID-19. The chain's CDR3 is CASSLLGQARANYGYTF. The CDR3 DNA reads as TGTGCCAGCAGCTTGCTGGGACAGGCCCGAGCTAACTATGGCTACACCTTC.